This TCR beta chain derives from a study of molecular identifiers for immune sequencing clone quantification. Investigators produced naive CD8 libraries from approximately 20,000 to 980,000 sorted cells, drawing on 10%, 30% or 50% RNA. Naive CD8 T cells were picked out by sorting for CD8+CD4-CCR7+CD45RA+. This clonotype turned up a few times. Its matching antigen is unknown. With listed TCR primers and previously described methods, bulk TCR libraries were prepared. In TCRdb, the PCR reads were re-called with MiXCR into one record per CDR3 protein. This sample carries about half a million distinct CDR3 sequences, about a quarter of them seen once, and the ten largest clones take 0.7% to 0.9%. CDR3 length equals 15 residues. The V end lost 1 base, the J end lost 6 bases, and 15 bases lay between the germline ends. CDR1 is SGDLS, CDR2 YYNGEE, per germline. The study's findings and limits: Detection of one spiked Jurkat cell's TCR RNA reportedly worked in 980,000 or so naive cells.

The V and J genes are TRBV9 and TRBJ2-3; D is perhaps TRBD1 or TRBD2 (5 bases each). The sequence derives from a human donor in good health. Some libraries in this study had Jurkat cell RNA spiked in. The sequencing input was naive CD8+ T cells from blood, with Jurkat cell RNA spiked in. Subset described: FACS-sorted CD8+CD4-CCR7+CD45RA+ naive T cells. CDR3 protein: CASSVFERWGDTQYF. CDR3 DNA sequence: TGTGCCAGCAGCGTATTTGAGCGGTGGGGCGATACGCAGTATTTT.